The 29 T cell receptor beta chains presented below share a single source sample, sequenced in a study of vaccination and CD4 T cells after COVID-19. Their target antigens are unknown. The treatment: approximately nine-day PBMC culture with coronavirus spike peptide pools or control peptides (ViraFEST assay). Cultured CD4+ T cell DNA underwent sequencing with the Oncomine TCR Beta short-read assay. TCRdb re-called the PCR reads through MiXCR, storing one row per CDR3 protein. The data contain some 9,600 distinct CDR3 sequences, over 55% of them singletons. The sequenced sample consisted of CD4+ T cells from blood, cultured in vitro. The receptors come from a human donor who had recovered from COVID-19.

The rearrangement uses TRBV15 and TRBJ2-1; D uncertain. V dropped 0 bases and J dropped 4 bases, with 16 bases sitting between them. The length of the CDR3 is 17 residues. Per germline, CDR1 LNHNV and CDR2 YYDKDF (reference sequence). Here the CDR3 DNA reads TGTGCCACCAGCAGAGATCACGGTCGGACGGTATACAATGAGCAGTTCTTC. Translating gives CATSRDHGRTVYNEQFF.

This chain joins TRBV19 and TRBJ1-2, with 8 bases fitting TRBD1. J lost 4 bases, V lost 2 bases, and 9 bases had no gene match. Per germline, CDR1 LNHDA and CDR2 SQIVND (reference sequence). The CDR3 spans 16 residues. CDR3 loop: CASSILQGVGSYGYTF. CDR3 DNA sequence: TGTGCCAGTAGTATATTACAGGGGGTTGGTAGCTATGGCTACACCTTC.

The rearrangement uses TRBV5-4 and TRBJ1-6; D not resolved. Germline CDR1 and CDR2: SGHNT and YYREEE (reference sequence). The germline V and J ends were trimmed by 4 bases and 9 bases, with 11 bases remaining between them. The CDR3 is made up of 13 amino acids. CDR3: CASSPGQGSPLHF. The CDR3 coding sequence is TGTGCCAGCAGCCCCGGGCAAGGTTCACCCCTCCACTTT.

The gene calls are TRBV2 and TRBJ2-3, with TRBD2 matching over 9 bases. V dropped 6 bases and J dropped 4; count of bases not matched to a gene: 5. The germline V gene encodes CDR1 SNHLY and CDR2 FYNNEI. The CDR3 spans 14 residues. The CDR3 DNA reads TGTGCCAGCAGCGGTAGCGGGAGCGCAGATACGCAGTATTTT. Translated: CASSGSGSADTQYF.

V is TRBV12-3 or TRBV12-4 and J is TRBJ1-1, with D possibly being TRBD1 (5 bases). CDR3 size: 12 residues. The V end was cut by 1 base, the J end by 13 bases, with 13 bases between. The CDR3: CASSLGLVGGFF. In DNA, the CDR3 is TGTGCCAGCAGTTTAGGGCTTGTGGGGGGTTTCTTT.

This clonotype was counted a few times. This chain connects TRBV6-5 to TRBJ2-3, with 7 positions matching TRBD2. Looked up from germline, CDR1 is MNHEY and CDR2 is SVGAGI. V lost 0 bases, J lost 0 bases, and 3 bases stayed unmatched. There are 16 residues in the CDR3. This CDR3 is CASSYSGGRSTDTQYF. The CDR3 bases are TGTGCCAGCAGTTACTCGGGCGGGAGAAGCACAGATACGCAGTATTTT.

This clonotype was seen a few times. The chain is built from TRBV5-4 and TRBJ1-2; 8 bases map to TRBD1. With 5 bases clipped from V and 6 bases from J, the junction kept 6 bases outside the gene matches. Germline assignment: CDR1 SGHNT and CDR2 YYREEE (reference sequence). The length of the CDR3 is 13 residues. CDR3 nucleotides: TGTGCCAGCAGGTACTCAGGGGGCCATGGCTACACCTTC. As protein: CASRYSGGHGYTF.

The chain combines TRBV11-3 with TRBJ2-3; possibly TRBD2 for D (6 bases). The germline V and J ends were trimmed by 5 bases and 2 bases, with 11 bases remaining between them. The CDR3 extends over 14 amino acids. Germline CDR1 and CDR2: SGHNT and YENEEA. The CDR3 protein is CASSPLAYTDTQYF. The CDR3, as DNA: TGTGCCAGCAGCCCTCTAGCGTACACAGATACGCAGTATTTT.

The chain is built from TRBV20-1 and TRBJ2-7; maybe TRBD2 (6 bases). This CDR3 region has 13 residues. Trimming removed 1 base at V and 1 base at J, with 8 bases between. Germline CDR1 reads DFQATT; CDR2 reads SNEGSKA (reference sequence). CDR3 in amino acids: CSARGGLSYEQYF. In DNA, the CDR3 is TGCAGTGCTAGAGGGGGACTTTCCTACGAGCAGTACTTC.

J is TRBJ2-1 and V is TRBV5-4, with 14 bases matching TRBD2. The CDR3 contains 20 residues. Germline CDR1 SGHNT, CDR2 YYREEE (reference sequence). V shed 4 bases and J 0 bases; nucleotides not matched to a gene: 12. The CDR3 here is CASSLTPGLAGANSYNEQFF. The CDR3 coding sequence is TGTGCCAGCAGCCTGACCCCGGGACTAGCGGGAGCGAACTCCTACAATGAGCAGTTCTTC.

The J gene is TRBJ2-3, the V gene TRBV6-5, with 8 bases fitting TRBD2. The CDR3 is 17 amino acids. V shed 2 bases and J 4 bases; nucleotides not matched to a gene: 11. CDR1 and CDR2 (germline): MNHEY, SVGAGI. CDR3 in amino acids: CASSYGERTSRSDTQYF. CDR3 bases: TGTGCCAGCAGTTACGGGGAACGGACTAGCAGATCAGATACGCAGTATTTT.

This chain uses TRBV12-3 or TRBV12-4 with TRBJ1-1; 9 bases match TRBD1. The length of the CDR3 is 15 residues. V gave up 6 bases and J gave up 3 bases; unmatched junction bases: 8. The CDR3 loop reads CASRGDRVGDTEAFF. The CDR3 region has the DNA TGTGCCAGCAGGGGGGACAGGGTTGGCGACACTGAAGCTTTCTTT.

This clonotype was counted between two and nine times. CDR3 protein: CSAKGHIVNTEAFF. The CDR3 nucleotides read TGCAGTGCCAAAGGACACATCGTGAACACTGAAGCTTTCTTT. V and J are TRBV20-1 and TRBJ1-1; D perhaps matches TRBD1 (5 bases). V lost 6 bases, J lost 0 bases, and 14 bases lay in between. The CDR3 sequence is 14 residues long. The V gene's germline CDR1 is DFQATT and CDR2 SNEGSKA (reference sequence).

The chain links TRBV21-1 to TRBJ1-1; TRBD1 is the table's D call, not checked against the DNA. TRBV21-1 is a pseudogene locus. This CDR3 comprises 16 residues. CDR3 nucleotides: TGTGCCAGCAGCAAAGCCGGGCTGGGGAACGGCGCGGAAGCTTTCTTT. It yields the protein CASSKAGLGNGAEAFF.

The rearrangement uses TRBV20-1 and TRBJ1-6; D call uncertain. With 3 bases removed from V and 1 base from J, the gap between germline ends came to 10 bases. Germline V gives CDR1 DFQATT, CDR2 SNEGSKA (reference sequence). The length of the CDR3 is 15 residues. The chain's CDR3 is CSARLPVSYNSPLHF. The CDR3 nucleotides read TGCAGTGCTAGGCTGCCGGTGTCCTATAATTCACCCCTCCACTTT.

The J gene is TRBJ2-2, the V gene TRBV28, with TRBD1 identical over 7 bases. Per the germline V gene, CDR1 is MDHEN and CDR2 is SYDVKM. V lost 2 bases to trimming and J lost 7 bases; unmatched junction nucleotides: 4. This CDR3 spans 14 amino acids. DNA for the CDR3: TGTGCCAGCAGTTTAAATGCAGGGGGCGGGGAGCTGTTTTTT. Its translation is CASSLNAGGGELFF.

This clonotype has a handful of counts. The rearrangement joins TRBV11-2 to TRBJ2-7; D not certain. The CDR3 covers 14 residues. V lost 1 base, J lost 5 bases, and 12 bases lay in between. Germline V gene lookup returns CDR1 SGHAT and CDR2 FQNNGV. The CDR3 region is CASSLVGTYHEQYF. In DNA, the CDR3 is TGTGCCAGCAGCTTAGTGGGTACATACCACGAGCAGTACTTC.

The rearrangement uses TRBV14 and TRBJ2-1; the D gene is possibly TRBD1 (6 bases). The tail of the sequence fits TRBJ2-7 better, so the J call may be wrong. Germline lookup yields CDR1 SGHDN and CDR2 FVKESK. This CDR3 contains 13 residues. CDR3 sequence: CASRTGQPYEQYF. The CDR3 region has the DNA TGTGCCAGCAGGACAGGACAGCCCTACGAGCAGTACTTC.

This rearrangement joins TRBV6-1 to TRBJ2-1; 7 positions agree with TRBD2. CDR3 length: 14 amino acids. Germline lookup yields CDR1 MNHNS and CDR2 SASEGT. Trimming took 7 bases from V and 3 from J; bases not matched to a gene: 6. DNA for the CDR3: TGTGCCAGCATTGGAGCGGGACTCTACAATGAGCAGTTCTTC. Encoded protein: CASIGAGLYNEQFF.

This chain links TRBV7-9 with TRBJ2-3; 8 bases line up with TRBD1. This CDR3 is built from 18 residues. V lost 2 bases, J lost 1 base, and 11 bases stayed unmatched. Germline CDR1 SEHNR, CDR2 FQNEAQ (reference sequence). The CDR3 is CASSLPGQALPGTDTQYF. CDR3 coding DNA: TGTGCCAGCAGCTTACCGGGACAGGCCCTGCCGGGCACAGATACGCAGTATTTT.

This chain links TRBV19 with TRBJ2-5, with 14 bases matching TRBD2. Germline V gene lookup returns CDR1 LNHDA and CDR2 SQIVND (reference sequence). The J segment lost 5 bases and the V segment lost 6 bases, leaving 5 bases of the junction unmatched. The CDR3 has 15 residues. The DNA of the CDR3 is TGTGCCAGTAGGCTAGGGACTAGCGGGAGTGAGACCCAGTACTTC. Translated: CASRLGTSGSETQYF.

This clonotype was counted a few times. The chain is built from TRBV6-5 and TRBJ2-2; D call uncertain. CDR3 length: 12 residues. Trimming cost V 2 bases and J 5 bases, with 3 bases left between them. CDR1 is MNHEY, CDR2 SVGAGI, per germline. The CDR3 here is CASSYQTGELFF. The CDR3 nucleotides read TGTGCCAGCAGTTACCAGACCGGGGAGCTGTTTTTT.

V and J are TRBV6-5 and TRBJ1-5; possible D gene TRBD1, 5 bases. This CDR3 has 15 residues. Germline V gives CDR1 MNHEY, CDR2 SVGAGI. Trimming stripped 2 bases from V and 6 bases from J, with 14 bases between. This CDR3 is CASSYQLGGAQPQHF. DNA of the CDR3: TGTGCCAGCAGTTACCAGCTCGGAGGGGCTCAGCCCCAGCATTTT.

The chain couples TRBV20-1 to TRBJ2-4, with 10 positions matching TRBD2. V trimming: 0 bases; J trimming: 12 bases; junction bases outside the gene matches: 8. The V gene's germline CDR1 is DFQATT and CDR2 SNEGSKA (reference sequence). The CDR3 extends over 14 amino acids. CDR3 sequence reads: CSARDASGGGPQYF. Written as DNA, the CDR3 is TGCAGTGCTAGAGACGCTAGCGGGGGCGGTCCTCAGTACTTC.

This chain uses TRBV7-9 with TRBJ2-5; 9 nucleotides agree with TRBD1. The trim removed 4 bases at V and 5 bases at J, leaving 14 bases unmatched. There are 17 residues in the CDR3. Germline CDR1 SEHNR, CDR2 FQNEAQ (reference sequence). CDR3 loop: CASSSNRDRAYSETQYF. The CDR3 DNA sequence: TGTGCCAGCAGCTCAAACCGGGACAGGGCTTATAGTGAGACCCAGTACTTC.

J is TRBJ2-7 and V is TRBV6-2 or TRBV6-3; TRBD1 aligns across 7 bases. V lost 10 bases, J lost 2 bases, and 11 bases stayed unmatched. CDR3 length: 14 amino acids. In germline, CDR1 is MNHEY, CDR2 SVGEGT. The CDR3 loop is CATSPGTDTYEQYF. CDR3 sequence (DNA): TGTGCCACCAGCCCCGGGACAGATACCTACGAGCAGTACTTC.

In regard to this clonotype: At one boundary the junction diverges from the germline segment, which might be a read error. The chain employs TRBV7-3 and TRBJ2-2; TRBD2 might be the D (5 bases). CDR1 and CDR2 from the germline V gene are SGHTA and FQGTGA. This CDR3 spans 12 amino acids. The CDR3 spells CASSFFPGEPFF. The CDR3 nucleotides read TGTGCCAGCAGCTTCTTCCCCGGGGAGCCGTTTTTT. The entire variable domain, with the rest obtained from reference TRBV7-3 and TRBJ2-2, is as follows: GAGVSQTPSNKVTEKGKYVELRCDPISGHTALYWYRQSLGQGPEFLIYFQGTGAADDSGLPNDRFFAVRPEGSVSTLKIQRTERGDSAVYLCASSFFPGEPFFGEGSRLTVL.

V is TRBV18 and J is TRBJ1-2; D may be TRBD1 (6 bases). V lost 3 bases, J lost 8 bases, and 13 bases lay in between. The CDR3 spans 13 residues. Germline V gene sequence: CDR1 KGHSH, CDR2 LQKENI. The DNA of the CDR3 is TGTGCCAGCTCACCGCTCGGGGGCGAAGGCTACACCTTC. This sequence encodes CASSPLGGEGYTF.

This clonotype was counted only a few times. V usage is TRBV10-3 and J usage is TRBJ2-3; 10 bases line up with TRBD2. V shed 3 bases and J 10 bases; nucleotides not matched to a gene: 10. CDR3 length: 15 amino acids. The V gene's germline CDR1 is ENHRY and CDR2 SYGVKD. The chain's CDR3 is CAISEFQTGTSAQYF. The CDR3 DNA reads as TGTGCCATCAGTGAATTCCAAACCGGGACTAGCGCGCAGTATTTT.